A single sample is the source of the 27 T cell receptor beta chains below, sequenced in a study of blood T cell repertoires in COVID-19. The protocol was immunoSEQ multiplex PCR, while the TCRdb copy is restricted to in-frame clones and leaves out a portion. The data hold some 88,000 clones, with around 79% observed a single time. Material: peripheral blood. These TCRs come from a human donor in a cohort sampled during active COVID-19.

V gene TRBV14 combines with J gene TRBJ1-1; 11 bases are shared with TRBD1. Unmatched junction bases numbered 7, after V lost 4 bases and J lost 6 bases. The CDR3 is 15 residues long. The germline V gene has CDR1 SGHDN and CDR2 FVKESK. This chain's CDR3 is CASSRRTGGEAEAFF. The CDR3 DNA sequence: TGTGCCAGCAGCCGGCGGACAGGGGGCGAGGCTGAAGCTTTCTTT.

This clone was picked up a small number of times. The chain carries TRBV5-1 and TRBJ2-5, with 11 nucleotides matching TRBD2. This CDR3 is built from 14 residues. Germline values: CDR1 SGHRS, CDR2 YFSETQ. Germline trimming cut 6 bases from V and 5 bases from J; bases unmatched to any gene: 6. This CDR3 is CASKTSGELETQYF. The DNA for the CDR3 is TGCGCCAGCAAGACTAGCGGGGAATTGGAGACCCAGTACTTC.

Regarding this clone: The sample holds other DNA sequences that translate to the same CDR3. The gene calls are TRBV5-1 and TRBJ1-1; no clear D gene. The CDR3 is 14 residues long. Germline V gene data show CDR1 as SGHRS and CDR2 as YFSETQ. The V end lost 2 bases, the J end lost 3 bases, and 11 bases lay between the germline ends. CDR3 in amino acids: CASSLGGVDTEAFF. The CDR3 nucleotides are TGCGCCAGCAGCTTAGGCGGGGTAGACACTGAAGCTTTCTTT.

The chain links TRBV28 to TRBJ1-5, with a weak D call TRBD1 (6 bases). The CDR3 has 14 amino acids. Germline-derived CDR1 and CDR2 are MDHEN and SYDVKM. Trimming cost V 7 bases and J 5 bases, with 15 bases left between them. The CDR3 loop reads CASTVDRTYQPQHF. In DNA form, the CDR3 reads TGTGCCAGCACCGTCGACAGGACCTATCAGCCCCAGCATTTT.

The chain combines TRBV4-2 with TRBJ2-5; TRBD1 is a possible D gene (5 bases). Trimming removed 1 base at V and 2 bases at J, with 14 bases between. The CDR3 covers 16 residues. Germline values: CDR1 LGHNA, CDR2 YNFKEQ. CDR3: CASSQGGDRLQETQYF. Written as DNA, the CDR3 is TGTGCCAGCAGCCAAGGGGGCGACAGACTTCAAGAGACCCAGTACTTC.

The gene calls are TRBV7-2 and TRBJ2-5; D is unresolved. Per the germline V gene, CDR1 is SGHTA and CDR2 is FQGNSA. CDR3 length: 13 amino acids. Trimming removed 1 base from V and 5 bases from J, with 8 bases in between. The CDR3 DNA is TGTGCCAGCAGCTTAGTGGGCCAGGAGACCCAGTACTTC. Its protein is CASSLVGQETQYF.

This clone was recorded once. V gene TRBV2 combines with J gene TRBJ2-3; 13 nucleotides agree with TRBD2. The V gene end was trimmed by 4 bases and the J gene end by 2 bases; junction bases not matched to a gene: 12. Germline V gene lookup returns CDR1 SNHLY and CDR2 FYNNEI. This CDR3 contains 19 residues. Here the CDR3 DNA reads TGTGCCAGCAGTGCGGCCCGGACTAGCGGGAGTTTCCACACAGATACGCAGTATTTT. Translating it yields CASSAARTSGSFHTDTQYF.

V and J are TRBV19 and TRBJ2-5; D may be TRBD1 (6 bases). Trimming took off 4 bases at V and 5 bases at J, with 11 bases between the two ends. CDR1 and CDR2 from the germline V gene are LNHDA and SQIVND (reference sequence). CDR3 length: 13 residues. For the CDR3, the DNA is TGTGCCAGTAGTACAGGGGAGTGGGAGACCCAGTACTTC. Its translation: CASSTGEWETQYF.

This clone was detected only once. This chain uses TRBV11-2 with TRBJ2-5, with 8 positions matching TRBD2. This CDR3 spans 13 amino acids. Germline V gives CDR1 SGHAT, CDR2 FQNNGV. V trimming: 1 base; J trimming: 5 bases; junction bases outside the gene matches: 0. The CDR3, as DNA: TGTGCCAGCAGCTTAGGACTAGCGGAGACCCAGTACTTC. Its translation: CASSLGLAETQYF.

The chain links TRBV7-2 to TRBJ2-5, with D possibly matching TRBD1 (6 bases). CDR1 is SGHTA and CDR2 is FQGNSA in the germline V gene. V was clipped by 3 bases and J by 5 bases, with 10 bases between them. CDR3 size: 13 residues. DNA for the CDR3: TGTGCCAGCAGCTTCAGGGGTGGTGAGACCCAGTACTTC. It translates to CASSFRGGETQYF. Full variable domain (rest looked up from reference TRBV7-2 and TRBJ2-5): GAGVSQSPSNKVTEKGKDVELRCDPISGHTALYWYRQSLGQGLEFLIYFQGNSAPDKSGLPSDRFSAERTGGSVSTLTIQRTQQEDSAVYLCASSFRGGETQYFGPGTRLLVL.

This chain connects TRBV14 to TRBJ2-1, with 12 bases aligning to TRBD2. The CDR3 has 16 amino acids. The germline CDR1 and CDR2 sequences are SGHDN and FVKESK. J was trimmed by 7 bases and V by 5 bases; bases with no gene match: 9. The CDR3 region is CASSKPSGRARNEQFF. For the CDR3, the DNA is TGTGCCAGCAGCAAACCTAGCGGGAGGGCCAGGAATGAGCAGTTCTTC.

The chain carries TRBV29-1 and TRBJ1-3; the D gene is possibly TRBD1 (6 bases). V was shortened by 6 bases and J by 2 bases, with 17 bases between the two germline ends. CDR1 is SQVTM and CDR2 is ANQGSEA in the germline V gene. The CDR3 has 15 amino acids. The CDR3: CSVSPGDPAGNTIYF. The CDR3 DNA sequence: TGCAGCGTGAGCCCAGGGGATCCGGCTGGAAACACCATATATTTT.

The rearrangement links TRBV4-2 to TRBJ2-7, with 13 bases identical to TRBD2. The germline V gene has CDR1 LGHNA and CDR2 YNFKEQ. The V gene end was trimmed by 3 bases and the J gene end by 2 bases; junction bases not matched to a gene: 4. The CDR3 is 16 residues long. For the CDR3, the DNA is TGTGCCAGCAGCCAGGAACTAGCGGGAGGGCCCTACGAGCAGTACTTC. The encoded protein is CASSQELAGGPYEQYF.

The rearrangement links TRBV11-2 to TRBJ2-3, with TRBD2 identical over 7 bases. Germline V lookup: CDR1 SGHAT, CDR2 FQNNGV. The CDR3 loop spans 14 amino acids. The ends lost 4 bases at V and 4 bases at J; junction bases unmatched: 5. CDR3 amino acids: CASSYSGNSDTQYF. The CDR3 coding sequence is TGTGCCAGCAGCTACAGCGGGAACTCAGATACGCAGTATTTT.

Points on this clone: This sample also contains other DNA sequences that code for the same CDR3. The chain joins TRBV2 to TRBJ1-5; TRBD1 agrees at 9 bases. Germline-derived CDR1 and CDR2 are SNHLY and FYNNEI. The CDR3 has 15 amino acids. The V and J ends lost 4 bases and 1 base, in that order; junction bases with no gene match: 2. The CDR3 spells CASSGDRASNQPQHF. The CDR3 DNA reads TGTGCCAGCAGTGGGGACAGGGCAAGCAATCAGCCCCAGCATTTT. The complete variable domain, with remaining parts taken from reference TRBV2 and TRBJ1-5, reads EPEVTQTPSHQVTQMGQEVILRCVPISNHLYFYWYRQILGQKVEFLVSFYNNEISEKSEIFDDQFSVERPDGSNFTLKIRSTKLEDSAMYFCASSGDRASNQPQHFGDGTRLSIL.

The chain is built from TRBV9 and TRBJ2-3, with 8 bases lining up with TRBD2. The germline CDR1 and CDR2 sequences are SGDLS and YYNGEE. V dropped 3 bases and J dropped 3; count of bases not matched to a gene: 9. This CDR3 has 16 amino acids. CDR3 bases: TGTGCCAGCAGCGGCGGGGGACTAGTTTCTACAGATACGCAGTATTTT. Translating gives CASSGGGLVSTDTQYF.

This chain joins TRBV18 and TRBJ2-4, with TRBD1 identical over 7 bases. V lost 3 bases to trimming and J lost 0 bases; unmatched junction nucleotides: 5. The length of the CDR3 is 16 residues. Germline CDR1 reads KGHSH; CDR2 reads LQKENI. DNA of the CDR3: TGTGCCAGCTCACCGCCGGGACAGCTAGCCAAAAACATTCAGTACTTC. It translates to CASSPPGQLAKNIQYF.

This clone was counted a single time. The chain recombines TRBV27 with TRBJ2-1; a weak D match, TRBD2 (7 bases). Germline CDR1 MNHEY, CDR2 SMNVEV (reference sequence). The germline V and J ends were trimmed by 1 base and 12 bases, with 13 bases remaining between them. CDR3 length: 13 amino acids. CDR3 region: CASSLFSGGPQFF. The DNA for the CDR3 is TGTGCCAGCAGTTTATTTTCGGGGGGCCCGCAGTTCTTC.

V gene TRBV19 combines with J gene TRBJ2-1; D gene uncertain. The ends were cut back, 7 bases at V and 9 bases at J, with 13 bases in the middle. The length of the CDR3 is 12 residues. Germline assignment: CDR1 LNHDA and CDR2 SQIVND (reference sequence). CDR3 residues: CASTLGGGEQFF. The CDR3 nucleotides read TGTGCCAGTACTTTAGGTGGCGGTGAGCAGTTCTTC.

The J gene is TRBJ1-1, the V gene TRBV5-1, with a weak D call TRBD1 (5 bases). Per germline, CDR1 SGHRS and CDR2 YFSETQ. The CDR3 loop spans 17 amino acids. Between the trimmed V and J ends, which lost 0 bases and 4 bases, there was a span of 19 bases. CDR3: CASSLEPGQGRGTEAFF. CDR3 DNA: TGCGCCAGCAGCTTGGAACCTGGCCAGGGCCGTGGCACTGAAGCTTTCTTT.

The gene calls are TRBV28 and TRBJ1-2; tentatively, D is TRBD1 (5 bases). This CDR3 has 13 residues. The germline gives CDR1 MDHEN, CDR2 SYDVKM. V was shortened by 6 bases and J by 4 bases, with 12 bases between the two germline ends. The CDR3 sequence is CASRFTGAYGYTF. The CDR3 nucleotides read TGTGCCAGCAGGTTCACAGGTGCCTATGGCTACACCTTC.

The chain carries TRBV30 and TRBJ1-1; D may be TRBD1 (5 bases). V was shortened by 5 bases and J by 7 bases, with 8 bases between the two germline ends. Germline V gives CDR1 GTSNPN, CDR2 SVGIG (reference sequence). The length of the CDR3 is 10 residues. CDR3 DNA: TGTGCCTGGTCAGGGCTTGAAGCTTTCTTT. Its translation: CAWSGLEAFF.

The V and J genes are TRBV5-1 and TRBJ2-3; possibly TRBD2 for D (6 bases). The CDR3 contains 14 residues. CDR1 is SGHRS, CDR2 YFSETQ, per germline. V was clipped by 2 bases and J by 1 base, with 8 bases between them. The CDR3 sequence: CASSLGGGTDTQYF. In DNA form, the CDR3 reads TGCGCCAGCAGCTTAGGAGGGGGCACAGATACGCAGTATTTT.

The V gene is TRBV5-1, the J gene TRBJ2-3; tentatively, D is TRBD1 (5 bases). From germline, CDR1 is SGHRS and CDR2 YFSETQ. CDR3 length: 14 residues. The V and J ends lost 4 bases and 1 base respectively, with 10 bases between them. DNA of the CDR3: TGCGCCAGCAGCATAGACAGACGCACAGATACGCAGTATTTT. Translating gives CASSIDRRTDTQYF.

The gene calls are TRBV5-1 and TRBJ1-1, with D unresolved. The germline V gene has CDR1 SGHRS and CDR2 YFSETQ. CDR3 length equals 13 residues. V lost 2 bases and J 6 bases, leaving 11 bases between the germline ends. The CDR3 sequence is CASSFEGGSEAFF. The CDR3 DNA reads TGCGCCAGCAGCTTTGAGGGAGGATCTGAAGCTTTCTTT.

The chain joins TRBV19 to TRBJ2-5; maybe TRBD2 (5 bases). Trimming took off 3 bases at V and 4 bases at J, with 18 bases between the two ends. CDR1 and CDR2 (germline): LNHDA, SQIVND (reference sequence). There are 16 residues in the CDR3. CDR3 sequence: CASSIMLGGRGETQYF. The CDR3 coding sequence is TGTGCCAGTAGTATCATGCTGGGCGGGCGAGGAGAGACCCAGTACTTC.

The chain recombines TRBV2 with TRBJ1-2; 7 bases line up with TRBD1. The CDR3 contains 13 residues. The V segment lost 1 base and the J segment 7 bases; nucleotides outside the gene matches: 3. In germline, CDR1 is SNHLY, CDR2 FYNNEI. The CDR3 sequence: CASSEDRGSGYTF. CDR3 bases: TGTGCCAGCAGTGAAGACAGGGGTAGTGGCTACACCTTC.